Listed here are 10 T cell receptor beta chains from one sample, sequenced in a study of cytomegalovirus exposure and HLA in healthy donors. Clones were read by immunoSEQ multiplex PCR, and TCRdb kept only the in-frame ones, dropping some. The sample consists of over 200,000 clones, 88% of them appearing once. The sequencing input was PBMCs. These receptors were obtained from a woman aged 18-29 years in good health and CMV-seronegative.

CDR3 residues: CASSGPGTPHSYEQYF. CDR3 sequence (DNA): TGTGCCAGCAGTGGTCCCGGGACACCTCACTCCTACGAGCAGTACTTC. The rearrangement joins TRBV2 to TRBJ2-7; perhaps TRBD1 as D (6 bases). Germline V gene sequence: CDR1 SNHLY, CDR2 FYNNEI. The CDR3 sequence is 16 residues long. V lost 4 bases and J 0 bases, leaving 16 bases between the germline ends.

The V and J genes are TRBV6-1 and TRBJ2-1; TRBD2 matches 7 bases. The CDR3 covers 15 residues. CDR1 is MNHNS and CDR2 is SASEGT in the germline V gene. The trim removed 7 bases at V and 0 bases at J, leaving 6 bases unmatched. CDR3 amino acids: CASTRAGSSYNEQFF. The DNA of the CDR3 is TGTGCCAGCACCCGAGCGGGAAGCTCCTACAATGAGCAGTTCTTC.

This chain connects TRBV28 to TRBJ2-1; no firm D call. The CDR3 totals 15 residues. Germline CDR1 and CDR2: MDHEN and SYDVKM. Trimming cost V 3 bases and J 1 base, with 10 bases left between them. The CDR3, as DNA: TGTGCCAGCAGTTTTATACAAAAGTCCTACAATGAGCAGTTCTTC. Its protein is CASSFIQKSYNEQFF.

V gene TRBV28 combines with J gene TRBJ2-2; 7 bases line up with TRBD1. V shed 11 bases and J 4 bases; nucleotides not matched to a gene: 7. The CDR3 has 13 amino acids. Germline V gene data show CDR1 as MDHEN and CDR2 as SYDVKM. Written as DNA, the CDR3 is TGTGCCTCCCGGGACAGCTTCACCGGGGAGCTGTTTTTT. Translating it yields CASRDSFTGELFF.

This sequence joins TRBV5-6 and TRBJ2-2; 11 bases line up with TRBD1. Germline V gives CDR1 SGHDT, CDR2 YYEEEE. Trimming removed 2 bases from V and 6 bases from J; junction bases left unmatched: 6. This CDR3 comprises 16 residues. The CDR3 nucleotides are TGTGCCAGCAGCTTCATTGGACAGGGGGCATCCGGGGAGCTGTTTTTT. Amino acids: CASSFIGQGASGELFF.

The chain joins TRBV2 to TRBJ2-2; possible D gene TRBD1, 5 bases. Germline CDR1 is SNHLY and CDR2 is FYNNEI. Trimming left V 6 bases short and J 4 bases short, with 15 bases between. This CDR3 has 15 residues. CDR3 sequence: CASRWGTGGTGELFF. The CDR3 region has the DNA TGTGCCAGCAGATGGGGCACAGGTGGCACCGGGGAGCTGTTTTTT. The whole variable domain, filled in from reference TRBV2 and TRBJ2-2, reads EPEVTQTPSHQVTQMGQEVILRCVPISNHLYFYWYRQILGQKVEFLVSFYNNEISEKSEIFDDQFSVERPDGSNFTLKIRSTKLEDSAMYFCASRWGTGGTGELFFGEGSRLTVL.

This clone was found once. The chain's CDR3 is CASSQGVRGVSEAFF. The CDR3 DNA sequence: TGCGCCAGCAGCCAGGGGGTCAGGGGGGTTTCAGAAGCTTTCTTT. This chain connects TRBV4-3 to TRBJ1-1, with 7 positions matching TRBD1. The ends lost 3 bases at V and 8 bases at J; junction bases unmatched: 12. The germline CDR1 and CDR2 sequences are LGHNA and YSLEER. The CDR3 has 15 residues.

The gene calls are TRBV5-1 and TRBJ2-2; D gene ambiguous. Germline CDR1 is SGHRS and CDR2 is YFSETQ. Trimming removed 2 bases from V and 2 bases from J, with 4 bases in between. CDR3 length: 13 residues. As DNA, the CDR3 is TGCGCCAGCAGCTTTAGAAACACCGGGGAGCTGTTTTTT. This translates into CASSFRNTGELFF. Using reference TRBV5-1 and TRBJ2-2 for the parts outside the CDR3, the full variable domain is KAGVTQTPRYLIKTRGQQVTLSCSPISGHRSVSWYQQTPGQGLQFLFEYFSETQRNKGNFPGRFSGRQFSNSRSEMNVSTLELGDSALYLCASSFRNTGELFFGEGSRLTVL.

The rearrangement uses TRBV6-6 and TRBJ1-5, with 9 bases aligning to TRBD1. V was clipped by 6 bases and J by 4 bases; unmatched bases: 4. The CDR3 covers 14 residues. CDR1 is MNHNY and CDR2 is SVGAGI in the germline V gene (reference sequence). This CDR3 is CASRKTGGNQPQHF. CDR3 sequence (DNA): TGTGCCAGCAGGAAGACAGGGGGTAATCAGCCCCAGCATTTT.

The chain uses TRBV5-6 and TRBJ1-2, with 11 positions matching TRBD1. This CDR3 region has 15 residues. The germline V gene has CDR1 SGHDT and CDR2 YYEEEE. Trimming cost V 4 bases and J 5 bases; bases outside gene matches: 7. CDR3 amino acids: CASSEDRGRFYGYTF. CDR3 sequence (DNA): TGTGCCAGCAGCGAGGACAGGGGGCGTTTTTATGGCTACACCTTC.